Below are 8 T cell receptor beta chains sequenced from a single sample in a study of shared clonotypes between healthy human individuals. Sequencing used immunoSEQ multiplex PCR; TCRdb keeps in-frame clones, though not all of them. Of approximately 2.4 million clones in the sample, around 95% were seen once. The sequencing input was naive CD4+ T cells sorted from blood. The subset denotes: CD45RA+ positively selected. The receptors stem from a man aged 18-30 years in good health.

CDR3 region: CASSLGTSGSSNEQFF. In nucleotides, the CDR3 is TGCGCCAGCAGCTTGGGGACTAGCGGGAGTTCCAATGAGCAGTTCTTC. The gene calls are TRBV5-1 and TRBJ2-1; TRBD2 matches at 13 bases. V trimming: 0 bases; J trimming: 6 bases; junction bases outside the gene matches: 3. Germline V gene sequence: CDR1 SGHRS, CDR2 YFSETQ. The CDR3 runs to 16 residues. Drawing the rest from reference TRBV5-1 and TRBJ2-1, the complete variable domain is KAGVTQTPRYLIKTRGQQVTLSCSPISGHRSVSWYQQTPGQGLQFLFEYFSETQRNKGNFPGRFSGRQFSNSRSEMNVSTLELGDSALYLCASSLGTSGSSNEQFFGPGTRLTVL.

The CDR3 DNA is TGTGCCTGGAGTGGTCTGCACAATGAGCAGTTCTTC. Residues: CAWSGLHNEQFF. The genes are TRBV30 and TRBJ2-1; D not certain. V lost 1 base to trimming and J lost 5 bases, with 6 bases between them. This CDR3 is built from 12 residues. Germline CDR1 is GTSNPN and CDR2 is SVGIG (reference sequence).

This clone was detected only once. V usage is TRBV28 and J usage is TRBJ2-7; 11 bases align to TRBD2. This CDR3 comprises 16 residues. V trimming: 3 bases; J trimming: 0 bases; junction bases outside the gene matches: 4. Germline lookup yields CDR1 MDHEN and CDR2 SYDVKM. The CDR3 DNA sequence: TGTGCCAGCAGTTTTTCGGGACTAGCGGACTCCTACGAGCAGTACTTC. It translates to CASSFSGLADSYEQYF.

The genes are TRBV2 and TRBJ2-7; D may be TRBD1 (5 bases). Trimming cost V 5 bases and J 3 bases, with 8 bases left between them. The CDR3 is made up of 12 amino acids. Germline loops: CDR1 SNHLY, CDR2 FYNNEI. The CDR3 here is CASSQGNYEQYF. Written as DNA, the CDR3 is TGTGCCAGCAGTCAGGGTAACTACGAGCAGTACTTC.

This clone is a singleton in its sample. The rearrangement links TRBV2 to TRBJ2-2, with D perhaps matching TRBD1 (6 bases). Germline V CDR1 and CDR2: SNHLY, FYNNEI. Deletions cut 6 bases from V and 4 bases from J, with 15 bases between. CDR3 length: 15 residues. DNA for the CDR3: TGTGCCAGCAGCACAGGGCGCGTTGCCACCGGGGAGCTGTTTTTT. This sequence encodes CASSTGRVATGELFF.

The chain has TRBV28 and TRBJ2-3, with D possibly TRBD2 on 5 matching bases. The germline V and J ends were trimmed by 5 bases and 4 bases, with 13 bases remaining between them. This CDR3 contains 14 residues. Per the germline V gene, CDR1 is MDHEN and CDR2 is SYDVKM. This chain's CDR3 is CASSPSPGADTQYF. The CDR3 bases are TGTGCCAGCAGTCCCTCCCCCGGGGCAGATACGCAGTATTTT.

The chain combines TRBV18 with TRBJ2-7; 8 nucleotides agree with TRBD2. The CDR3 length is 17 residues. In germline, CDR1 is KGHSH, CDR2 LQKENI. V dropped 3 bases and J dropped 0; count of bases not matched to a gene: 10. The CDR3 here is CASSPDGGGRSSYEQYF. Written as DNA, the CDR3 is TGTGCCAGCTCACCGGACGGGGGCGGGAGGAGCTCCTACGAGCAGTACTTC.

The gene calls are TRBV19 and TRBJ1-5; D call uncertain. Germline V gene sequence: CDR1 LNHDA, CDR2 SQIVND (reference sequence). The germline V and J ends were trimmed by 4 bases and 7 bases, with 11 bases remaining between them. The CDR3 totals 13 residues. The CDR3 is CASSRMSGQPQHF. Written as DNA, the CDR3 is TGTGCCAGTAGTAGGATGTCAGGCCAGCCCCAGCATTTT.